This passage covers 21 T cell receptor beta chains from one sample sequenced in a study of shared clonotypes between healthy human individuals. CD8 cells regarded as naive lacked CD45RO, were positively chosen for CCR7, and omitted terminally differentiated effector memory CD45RA+ cells. Only in-frame clones appear in the TCRdb table, and some are missing; sequencing was by immunoSEQ multiplex PCR. Among about 2.2 million clones, around 93% were seen once, and the ten largest hold 1.5% to 2%. The source material was naive CD8+ T cells from PBMCs. All receptors come from a man between 18 and 29 years old in good health. Some clones in this sample may be carry-over from other donors' samples.

The chain links TRBV11-2 to TRBJ2-1; 11 nucleotides match TRBD2. CDR3 length equals 15 residues. V trimming: 3 bases; J trimming: 12 bases; junction bases outside the gene matches: 10. In germline, CDR1 is SGHAT, CDR2 FQNNGV. The CDR3 DNA is TGTGCCAGCAGCTTGCTGACTAGCGGGGACCCAGGGCAGTTCTTC. It is translated as CASSLLTSGDPGQFF.

The chain is built from TRBV9 and TRBJ2-7, with D uncertain. Germline V gene lookup returns CDR1 SGDLS and CDR2 YYNGEE. The CDR3 totals 12 residues. The ends were cut back, 3 bases at V and 5 bases at J, with 9 bases in the middle. CDR3 amino acids: CASSGSIDEQYF. The CDR3, as DNA: TGTGCCAGCAGCGGAAGTATTGACGAGCAGTACTTC.

The CDR3 spells CASSMTGGLTEAFF. DNA of the CDR3: TGTGCCAGTAGTATGACAGGGGGCCTCACTGAAGCTTTCTTT. The genes are TRBV19 and TRBJ1-1; TRBD1 matches 10 bases. This CDR3 region has 14 residues. The trim removed 3 bases at V and 4 bases at J, leaving 2 bases unmatched. Germline-derived CDR1 and CDR2 are LNHDA and SQIVND (reference sequence).

CDR3 loop: CASSLSGRETQYF. The CDR3 DNA follows: TGTGCCAGCAGTTTAAGCGGGAGGGAGACCCAGTACTTC. V usage is TRBV28 and J usage is TRBJ2-5, with 9 bases lining up with TRBD2. With V trimmed by 2 bases and J by 5 bases, 0 bases remained unmatched. Germline CDR1 reads MDHEN; CDR2 reads SYDVKM. This CDR3 is built from 13 residues. The whole variable domain, filled in from reference TRBV28 and TRBJ2-5, reads DVKVTQSSRYLVKRTGEKVFLECVQDMDHENMFWYRQDPGLGLRLIYFSYDVKMKEKGDIPEGYSVSREKKERFSLILESASTNQTSMYLCASSLSGRETQYFGPGTRLLVL.

The chain has TRBV28 and TRBJ2-7; perhaps D is TRBD1 or TRBD2 (5 bases each). The CDR3 contains 16 residues. The V and J ends lost 6 bases and 0 bases respectively, with 18 bases between them. Germline values: CDR1 MDHEN, CDR2 SYDVKM. DNA for the CDR3: TGTGCCAGCAGCCACGATCGGGACCGCATCTCCTACGAGCAGTACTTC. Its translation: CASSHDRDRISYEQYF. The full variable domain, with the rest looked up from reference TRBV28 and TRBJ2-7, is DVKVTQSSRYLVKRTGEKVFLECVQDMDHENMFWYRQDPGLGLRLIYFSYDVKMKEKGDIPEGYSVSREKKERFSLILESASTNQTSMYLCASSHDRDRISYEQYFGPGTRLTVT.

This sequence joins TRBV10-3 and TRBJ1-5; a possible D gene is TRBD1 (5 bases). The CDR3 is made up of 17 amino acids. CDR1 and CDR2 from the germline V gene are ENHRY and SYGVKD. Deletions cut 2 bases from V and 2 bases from J, with 16 bases between. The CDR3 DNA follows: TGTGCCATCAGTGAGCTCAATGTTCAGGGAGGCAATCAGCCCCAGCATTTT. It codes for CAISELNVQGGNQPQHF.

The chain has TRBV28 and TRBJ1-2; 12 bases are a match to TRBD1. This CDR3 spans 16 amino acids. Losses at the gene ends were 5 bases for V and 4 bases for J; bases not matched to a gene: 8. CDR1 and CDR2 (germline): MDHEN, SYDVKM. In DNA form, the CDR3 reads TGTGCCAGCAGTCATGGGGACAGGGGGCGCGCCTATGGCTACACCTTC. Protein sequence: CASSHGDRGRAYGYTF.

The chain has TRBV29-1 and TRBJ1-3; D call uncertain. V was clipped by 1 base and J by 4 bases, with 11 bases between them. Germline values: CDR1 SQVTM, CDR2 ANQGSEA. The CDR3 totals 14 residues. CDR3 amino acids: CSVEVAEIGNTIYF. DNA for the CDR3: TGCAGCGTTGAAGTGGCAGAAATCGGAAACACCATATATTTT. The complete variable domain, with remaining parts taken from reference TRBV29-1 and TRBJ1-3, reads SAVISQKPSRDICQRGTSLTIQCQVDSQVTMMFWYRQQPGQSLTLIATANQGSEATYESGFVIDKFPISRPNLTFSTLTVSNMSPEDSSIYLCSVEVAEIGNTIYFGEGSWLTVV.

This chain connects TRBV28 to TRBJ1-2, with 9 bases matching TRBD1. Germline V gene data show CDR1 as MDHEN and CDR2 as SYDVKM. There are 15 residues in the CDR3. V trimming: 3 bases; J trimming: 1 base; junction bases outside the gene matches: 3. The CDR3 region is CASSFHRGRNYGYTF. In DNA, the CDR3 is TGTGCCAGCAGTTTCCACAGGGGGCGTAACTATGGCTACACCTTC.

V and J are TRBV20-1 and TRBJ1-1; no firm D call. V lost 0 bases, J lost 10 bases, and 6 bases lay in between. CDR3 length equals 10 residues. Germline loops: CDR1 DFQATT, CDR2 SNEGSKA (reference sequence). CDR3 DNA: TGCAGTGCTAGAGAGGTGGGAGCTTTCTTT. Translated: CSAREVGAFF.

V gene TRBV11-2 combines with J gene TRBJ2-7; D remains unclear. Germline CDR1 and CDR2: SGHAT and FQNNGV. Trimming removed 1 base at V and 5 bases at J, with 12 bases between. The CDR3 spans 14 residues. The DNA of the CDR3 is TGTGCCAGCAGCTTAGTGGAATTCCACAACGAGCAGTACTTC. It yields the protein CASSLVEFHNEQYF.

The genes are TRBV7-9 and TRBJ2-5; D gene ambiguous. V lost 6 bases, J lost 4 bases, and 9 bases lay in between. The CDR3 loop spans 12 amino acids. Germline V gives CDR1 SEHNR, CDR2 FQNEAQ (reference sequence). The CDR3 DNA reads as TGTGCCAGCAGTATTTCCATAGAGACCCAGTACTTC. Its translation: CASSISIETQYF. Looking up the rest from reference TRBV7-9 and TRBJ2-5 gives the full variable domain: DTGVSQNPRHKITKRGQNVTFRCDPISEHNRLYWYRQTLGQGPEFLTYFQNEAQLEKSRLLSDRFSAERPKGSFSTLEIQRTEQGDSAMYLCASSISIETQYFGPGTRLLVL.

This rearrangement joins TRBV7-9 to TRBJ2-3; TRBD2 agrees at 8 bases. The CDR3 is made up of 14 amino acids. Germline assignment: CDR1 SEHNR and CDR2 FQNEAQ (reference sequence). J was trimmed by 3 bases and V by 8 bases; bases with no gene match: 7. DNA of the CDR3: TGTGCCAGCCATTCCCGGGGGGGGACAGATACGCAGTATTTT. It specifies CASHSRGGTDTQYF. Full variable domain (missing parts from reference TRBV7-9 and TRBJ2-3): DTGVSQNPRHKITKRGQNVTFRCDPISEHNRLYWYRQTLGQGPEFLTYFQNEAQLEKSRLLSDRFSAERPKGSFSTLEIQRTEQGDSAMYLCASHSRGGTDTQYFGPGTRLTVL.

V is TRBV18 and J is TRBJ2-5; 9 bases are shared with TRBD2. Germline CDR1 reads KGHSH; CDR2 reads LQKENI. J gave up 2 bases and V 0 bases, and 4 bases lay outside the gene matches. The CDR3 extends over 16 amino acids. The CDR3 DNA reads as TGTGCCAGCTCACCACCGACTAGCGGAGCGCAAGAGACCCAGTACTTC. Amino acid sequence: CASSPPTSGAQETQYF.

The genes are TRBV11-1 and TRBJ2-4; 7 bases map to TRBD1. CDR3 length: 18 residues. From germline, CDR1 is SGHAT and CDR2 FQDESV (reference sequence). V trimming: 4 bases; J trimming: 1 base; junction bases outside the gene matches: 13. The CDR3 region has the DNA TGTGCCAGCAGCTACCCGGGACAGAGTAGGAGCGCCAAAAACATTCAGTACTTC. It is translated as CASSYPGQSRSAKNIQYF.

DNA for the CDR3: TGTGCCAGCAGTGATTCTTTCTGGAGCTCCTACGAGCAGTACTTC. It yields the protein CASSDSFWSSYEQYF. The J gene is TRBJ2-7, the V gene TRBV6-1; D remains ambiguous. CDR3 size: 15 residues. Deletions cut 3 bases from V and 0 bases from J, with 12 bases between. Germline CDR1 MNHNS, CDR2 SASEGT.

This clone was seen a single time. The V gene is TRBV27, the J gene TRBJ2-7, with a tentative D call TRBD1 (5 bases). The CDR3 runs 13 residues. Germline CDR1 and CDR2: MNHEY and SMNVEV (reference sequence). V gave up 6 bases and J gave up 3 bases, with 12 bases separating them. The CDR3 sequence is CASSLKQGYEQYF. The CDR3 DNA follows: TGTGCCAGCAGCTTAAAGCAGGGCTACGAGCAGTACTTC.

This rearrangement joins TRBV29-1 to TRBJ2-5, with unresolved D. This CDR3 has 14 amino acids. Per germline, CDR1 SQVTM and CDR2 ANQGSEA. With 0 bases removed from V and 5 bases from J, the gap between germline ends came to 13 bases. The DNA for the CDR3 is TGCAGCGTTGAAGAAAATACGCTGTGGGAGACCCAGTACTTC. The encoded protein is CSVEENTLWETQYF. Combining the CDR3 with reference TRBV29-1 and TRBJ2-5 gives the whole variable domain SAVISQKPSRDICQRGTSLTIQCQVDSQVTMMFWYRQQPGQSLTLIATANQGSEATYESGFVIDKFPISRPNLTFSTLTVSNMSPEDSSIYLCSVEENTLWETQYFGPGTRLLVL.

The CDR3, as DNA: TGCGCCAGCAGCCCACAGGTCCACTACGAGCAGTACTTC. Translating it yields CASSPQVHYEQYF. The chain carries TRBV4-1 and TRBJ2-7, with D possibly TRBD1 on 5 matching bases. The ends were cut back, 4 bases at V and 3 bases at J, with 10 bases in the middle. The CDR3 loop spans 13 amino acids. Per the germline V gene, CDR1 is MGHRA and CDR2 is YSYEKL.

The chain has TRBV19 and TRBJ2-7; 8 bases line up with TRBD2. The CDR3 consists of 15 residues. Germline assignment: CDR1 LNHDA and CDR2 SQIVND (reference sequence). V dropped 5 bases and J dropped 0; count of bases not matched to a gene: 6. CDR3 protein: CASSAYGGVSYEQYF. The CDR3 DNA sequence: TGTGCCAGTAGTGCCTACGGGGGGGTCTCCTACGAGCAGTACTTC. The variable domain in full, with the rest retrieved from reference TRBV19 and TRBJ2-7, is DGGITQSPKYLFRKEGQNVTLSCEQNLNHDAMYWYRQDPGQGLRLIYYSQIVNDFQKGDIAEGYSVSREKKESFPLTVTSAQKNPTAFYLCASSAYGGVSYEQYFGPGTRLTVT.

V and J are TRBV28 and TRBJ2-7, with 7 bases fitting TRBD1. Per the germline V gene, CDR1 is MDHEN and CDR2 is SYDVKM. This CDR3 has 12 amino acids. The V gene end was trimmed by 4 bases and the J gene end by 7 bases; junction bases not matched to a gene: 4. The CDR3 DNA reads TGTGCCAGCAGTTACAGGGGCTGGGAGCAGTACTTC. Translation gives CASSYRGWEQYF.